A single sample gave rise to the 14 T cell receptor beta chains below, sequenced in a study of a mutant IDH1 vaccine in newly diagnosed glioma. Time point given: week 35, safety follow-up. In the vaccine, a single dose held 300 ug of the mutant IDH1 20-mer peptide, along with topical imiquimod. Generated by immunoSEQ multiplex PCR, the TCRdb table keeps only in-frame clones and is missing some. Among about 27,000 clones, roughly 82% were seen once, and the ten largest hold around 6.9%. These receptors' targets are unknown. The sequences come from PBMCs, collected from a glioma patient whose treatment included an IDH1 peptide vaccine. These TCRs come from a man aged 50 to 60 with glioma.

J is TRBJ2-7 and V is TRBV28; D gene uncertain. V lost 8 bases and J 6 bases, leaving 14 bases between the germline ends. Germline V lookup: CDR1 MDHEN, CDR2 SYDVKM. The CDR3 has 12 amino acids. For the CDR3, the DNA is TGTGCCAGCTCCTACGAATTTGGCGAGCAGTACTTC. Its translation: CASSYEFGEQYF.

By share of the sample, this clone is medium-sized. The chain joins TRBV10-3 to TRBJ1-6; D uncertain. Germline V gene data show CDR1 as ENHRY and CDR2 as SYGVKD. The CDR3 spans 14 residues. The V and J ends lost 2 bases and 7 bases respectively, with 9 bases between them. CDR3 nucleotide sequence: TGTGCCATCAGTGAGGGTCGGGCCAATTCACCCCTCCACTTT. Its protein is CAISEGRANSPLHF.

J is TRBJ1-2 and V is TRBV5-1; perhaps TRBD1 as D (6 bases). The CDR3 has 14 amino acids. Germline CDR1 is SGHRS and CDR2 is YFSETQ. Trimming removed 4 bases at V and 0 bases at J, with 10 bases between. The CDR3 nucleotides read TGCGCCAGCAGCCCACAGGGAGCTAACTATGGCTACACCTTC. This encodes CASSPQGANYGYTF.

In this sample, this clone turned up once. This chain connects TRBV7-2 to TRBJ2-1; possibly TRBD1 or TRBD2 for D (6 bases each). From germline, CDR1 is SGHTA and CDR2 FQGNSA. There are 15 residues in the CDR3. Trimming pared 1 base from V and 4 bases from J, leaving 11 bases between. The CDR3 loop is CASSLGQGRYNEQFF. For the CDR3, the DNA is TGTGCCAGCAGCTTAGGTCAGGGGAGGTACAATGAGCAGTTCTTC.

The rearrangement links TRBV2 to TRBJ1-6; D remains ambiguous. In germline, CDR1 is SNHLY, CDR2 FYNNEI. The CDR3 consists of 13 residues. Trimming stripped 7 bases from V and 7 bases from J, with 11 bases between. The CDR3 region is CASTEVGNSPLHF. The CDR3 DNA is TGTGCCAGCACTGAGGTGGGCAATTCACCCCTCCACTTT. Complete variable domain (other parts from reference TRBV2 and TRBJ1-6): EPEVTQTPSHQVTQMGQEVILRCVPISNHLYFYWYRQILGQKVEFLVSFYNNEISEKSEIFDDQFSVERPDGSNFTLKIRSTKLEDSAMYFCASTEVGNSPLHFGNGTRLTVT.

The count of this clone is one. The V call is TRBV19, the J call TRBJ2-3; 9 nucleotides line up with TRBD1. CDR3 size: 15 residues. Germline V lookup: CDR1 LNHDA, CDR2 SQIVND (reference sequence). V dropped 7 bases and J dropped 3; count of bases not matched to a gene: 8. CDR3 amino acids: CASTRTGVETDTQYF. The CDR3 bases are TGTGCCAGTACCAGGACAGGGGTGGAGACAGATACGCAGTATTTT.

This chain joins TRBV4-1 and TRBJ1-1, with D tentatively TRBD1 (5 bases). V was shortened by 3 bases and J by 1 base, with 12 bases between the two germline ends. Germline V gene sequence: CDR1 MGHRA, CDR2 YSYEKL. CDR3 size: 15 residues. CDR3 bases: TGCGCCAGCAGCCACCGACAGTCCGAGAACACTGAAGCTTTCTTT. Translating gives CASSHRQSENTEAFF.

The CDR3: CASSIPGSGANVLTF. CDR3 sequence (DNA): TGTGCCAGCAGCATCCCGGGCTCTGGGGCCAACGTCCTGACTTTC. This chain connects TRBV7-8 to TRBJ2-6; D is undetermined. V was shortened by 5 bases and J by 0 bases, with 8 bases between the two germline ends. The germline V gene has CDR1 SGHVS and CDR2 FQNEAQ. The CDR3 runs to 15 residues.

This chain joins TRBV5-4 and TRBJ1-2, with D uncertain. V lost 0 bases to trimming and J lost 5 bases, with 14 bases between them. This CDR3 is built from 15 residues. CDR1 is SGHNT, CDR2 YYREEE, per germline (reference sequence). The CDR3 DNA reads TGTGCCAGCAGCTTGGGCGGGGTCTTCGAATATGGCTACACCTTC. Translated: CASSLGGVFEYGYTF.

In nucleotides, the CDR3 is TGCAGCGTCGCCCAAGGGGACAGAAATTACGAGCAGTACTTC. This sequence encodes CSVAQGDRNYEQYF. The chain links TRBV29-1 to TRBJ2-7, with 7 bases matching TRBD1. The V and J ends lost 6 bases and 4 bases, in that order; junction bases with no gene match: 12. Germline V lookup: CDR1 SQVTM, CDR2 ANQGSEA. The CDR3 is 14 amino acids.

The chain joins TRBV10-3 to TRBJ1-1; D ambiguous. Germline V CDR1 and CDR2: ENHRY, SYGVKD. This CDR3 contains 15 residues. Trimming took 0 bases from V and 5 from J, leaving 13 bases between them. The CDR3 DNA reads TGTGCCATCAGTGAGTCGGCCCTCCCGGGGACTGAAGCTTTCTTT. Protein product: CAISESALPGTEAFF.

The CDR3 sequence: CAISEASTNYGYTF. CDR3 sequence (DNA): TGTGCCATCAGTGAGGCAAGTACTAACTATGGCTACACCTTC. The chain joins TRBV10-3 to TRBJ1-2; no definite D call. Germline CDR1 is ENHRY and CDR2 is SYGVKD. Trimming stripped 2 bases from V and 0 bases from J, with 7 bases between. The CDR3 sequence is 14 residues long.

The chain recombines TRBV10-2 with TRBJ1-1, with D possibly being TRBD1 (5 bases). The CDR3 is 14 residues long. Trimming took off 6 bases at V and 1 base at J, with 12 bases between the two ends. Germline V gene lookup returns CDR1 WSHSY and CDR2 SAAADI. CDR3 in DNA: TGCGCCAGCAGCAAACAGGACACGAACACTGAAGCTTTCTTT. Translation: CASSKQDTNTEAFF.

The V gene is TRBV5-5, the J gene TRBJ1-5; 7 positions match TRBD1. The CDR3 runs 15 residues. The ends lost 0 bases at V and 6 bases at J; junction bases unmatched: 6. The germline V gene encodes CDR1 SGHKS and CDR2 YYEKEE (reference sequence). DNA for the CDR3: TGTGCCAGCAGCTTGGGACAGGGTCCGGCTCAGCCCCAGCATTTT. It is translated as CASSLGQGPAQPQHF.